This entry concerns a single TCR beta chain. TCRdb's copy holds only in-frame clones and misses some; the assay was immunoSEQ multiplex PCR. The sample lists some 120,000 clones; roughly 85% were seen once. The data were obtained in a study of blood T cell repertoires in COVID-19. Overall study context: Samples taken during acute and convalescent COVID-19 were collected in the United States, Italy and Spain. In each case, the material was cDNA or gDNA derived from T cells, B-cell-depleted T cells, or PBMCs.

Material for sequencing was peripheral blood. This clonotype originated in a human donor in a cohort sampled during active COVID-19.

The CDR3 region has the DNA TGTGCCACCAGTGATTTGACAGGGGAGAGAGATGAGCAGTTCTTC. Protein sequence: CATSDLTGERDEQFF. The genes are TRBV24-1 and TRBJ2-1; 7 bases are shared with TRBD1. This CDR3 region has 15 residues. Germline lookup yields CDR1 KGHDR and CDR2 SFDVKD. V dropped 0 bases and J dropped 8; count of bases not matched to a gene: 6.